This T cell receptor beta chain was recorded in a study of blood T cells in healthy people across ages. Study-wide results and caveats: Per-million-T-cell TCR beta diversity fell roughly linearly with age.

A sample-barcoded 5' primer and a J-beta primer mix were used in a second PCR of about 7 to 11 cycles. A tag from a template-switch adaptor with 12 random nucleotides marked each cDNA molecule. TCRdb used MiXCR to reprocess the 5' RACE reads, holding one entry per CDR3 protein. The table shows 710,000 or so distinct CDR3 sequences, with about a third occurring only once. This clonotype was detected many times. The antigen remains undetermined. V lost 6 bases and J 4 bases, leaving 11 bases between the germline ends. The CDR3 is made up of 13 amino acids. Germline V gene lookup returns CDR1 MNHEY and CDR2 SVGEGT.

The sample taken for sequencing was blood. The clonotype originates from a woman older than 75 in good health. The chain joins TRBV6-2 or TRBV6-3 to TRBJ2-3; D not certain. This CDR3 reads CASRSAGADTQYF. The CDR3 DNA reads as TGTGCCAGCAGATCCGCAGGAGCAGATACGCAGTATTTT.